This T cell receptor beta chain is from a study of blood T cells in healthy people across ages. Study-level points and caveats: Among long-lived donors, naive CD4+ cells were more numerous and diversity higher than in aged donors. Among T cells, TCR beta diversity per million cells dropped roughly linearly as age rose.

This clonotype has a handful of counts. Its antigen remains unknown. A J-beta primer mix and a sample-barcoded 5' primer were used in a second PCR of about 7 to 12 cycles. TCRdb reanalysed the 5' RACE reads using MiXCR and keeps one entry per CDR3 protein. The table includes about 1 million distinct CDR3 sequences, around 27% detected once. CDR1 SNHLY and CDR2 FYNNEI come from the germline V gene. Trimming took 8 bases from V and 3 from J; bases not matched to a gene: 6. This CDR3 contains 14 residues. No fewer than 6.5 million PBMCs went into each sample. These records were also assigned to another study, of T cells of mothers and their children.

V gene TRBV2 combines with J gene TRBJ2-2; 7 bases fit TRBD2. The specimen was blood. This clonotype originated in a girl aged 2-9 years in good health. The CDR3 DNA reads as TGTGCCAGCCTGCGGGAGTTTGACACCGGGGAGCTGTTTTTT. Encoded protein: CASLREFDTGELFF. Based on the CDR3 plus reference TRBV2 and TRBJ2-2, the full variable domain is EPEVTQTPSHQVTQMGQEVILRCVPISNHLYFYWYRQILGQKVEFLVSFYNNEISEKSEIFDDQFSVERPDGSNFTLKIRSTKLEDSAMYFCASLREFDTGELFFGEGSRLTVL.